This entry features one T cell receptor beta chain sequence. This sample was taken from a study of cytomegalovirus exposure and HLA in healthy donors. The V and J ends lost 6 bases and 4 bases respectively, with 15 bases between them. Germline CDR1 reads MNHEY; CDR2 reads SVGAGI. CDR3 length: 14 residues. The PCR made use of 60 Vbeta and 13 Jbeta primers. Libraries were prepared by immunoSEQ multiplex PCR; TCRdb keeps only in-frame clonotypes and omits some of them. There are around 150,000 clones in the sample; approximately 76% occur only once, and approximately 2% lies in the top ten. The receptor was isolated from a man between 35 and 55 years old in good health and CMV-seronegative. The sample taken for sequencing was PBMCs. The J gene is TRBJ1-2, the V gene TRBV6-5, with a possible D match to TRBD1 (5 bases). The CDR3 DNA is TGTGCCAGCAGGAATGGGGCGCGGTTCTATGGCTACACCTTC. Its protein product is CASRNGARFYGYTF.